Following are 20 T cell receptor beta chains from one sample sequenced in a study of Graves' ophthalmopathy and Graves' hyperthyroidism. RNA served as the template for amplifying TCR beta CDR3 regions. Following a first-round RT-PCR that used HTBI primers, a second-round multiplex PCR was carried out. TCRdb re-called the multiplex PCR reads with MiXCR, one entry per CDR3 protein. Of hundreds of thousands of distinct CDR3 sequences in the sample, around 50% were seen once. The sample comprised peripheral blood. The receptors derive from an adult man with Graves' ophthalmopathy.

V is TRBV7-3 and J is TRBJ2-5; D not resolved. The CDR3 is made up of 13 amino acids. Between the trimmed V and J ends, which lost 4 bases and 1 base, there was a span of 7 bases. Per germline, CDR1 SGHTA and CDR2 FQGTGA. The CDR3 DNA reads TGTGCCAGCAGCTCGAACGCCCAAGAGACCCAGTACTTC. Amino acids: CASSSNAQETQYF.

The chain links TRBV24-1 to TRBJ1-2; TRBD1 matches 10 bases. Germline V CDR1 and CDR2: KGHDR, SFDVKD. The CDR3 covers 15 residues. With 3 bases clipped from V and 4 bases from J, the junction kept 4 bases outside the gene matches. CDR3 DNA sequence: TGTGCCACCAGTGATCCGACAGGGGGCTCCTATGGCTACACCTTC. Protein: CATSDPTGGSYGYTF.

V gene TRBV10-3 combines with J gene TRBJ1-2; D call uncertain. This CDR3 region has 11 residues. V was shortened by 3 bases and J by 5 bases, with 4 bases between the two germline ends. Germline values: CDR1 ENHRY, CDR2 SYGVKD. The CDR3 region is CAISDGYGYTF. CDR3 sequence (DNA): TGTGCCATCAGTGATGGATATGGCTACACCTTC.

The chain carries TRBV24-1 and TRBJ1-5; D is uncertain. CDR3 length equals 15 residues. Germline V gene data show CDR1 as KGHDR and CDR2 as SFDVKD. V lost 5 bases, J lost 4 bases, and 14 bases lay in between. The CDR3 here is CATSGGTSRNQPQHF. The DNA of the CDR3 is TGTGCCACCAGTGGTGGTACAAGTAGAAATCAGCCCCAGCATTTT.

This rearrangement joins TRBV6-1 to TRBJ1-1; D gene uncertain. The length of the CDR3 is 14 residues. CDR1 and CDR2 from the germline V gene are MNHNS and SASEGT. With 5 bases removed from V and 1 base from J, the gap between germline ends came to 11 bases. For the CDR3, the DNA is TGTGCCAGCAGTTACATTCTGACGAACACTGAAGCTTTCTTT. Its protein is CASSYILTNTEAFF.

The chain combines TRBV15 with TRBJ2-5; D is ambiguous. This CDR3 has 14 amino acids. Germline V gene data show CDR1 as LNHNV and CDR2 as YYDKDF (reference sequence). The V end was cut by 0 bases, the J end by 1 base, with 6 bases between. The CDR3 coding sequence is TGTGCCACCAGCAGAGATCAAAGCCAAGAGACCCAGTACTTC. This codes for CATSRDQSQETQYF.

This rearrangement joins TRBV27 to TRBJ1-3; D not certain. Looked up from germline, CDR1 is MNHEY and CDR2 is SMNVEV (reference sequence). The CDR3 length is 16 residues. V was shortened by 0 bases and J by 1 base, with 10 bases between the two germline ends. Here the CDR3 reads CASSLSPGWSGNTIYF. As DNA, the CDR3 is TGTGCCAGCAGTTTATCCCCCGGTTGGTCTGGAAACACCATATATTTT.

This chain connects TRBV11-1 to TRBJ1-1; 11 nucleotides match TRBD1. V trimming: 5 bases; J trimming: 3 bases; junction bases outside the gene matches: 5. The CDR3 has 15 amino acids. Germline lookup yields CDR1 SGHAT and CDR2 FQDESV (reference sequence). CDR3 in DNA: TGTGCCAGCAGCCCAGGACAGGGGGCTGACACTGAAGCTTTCTTT. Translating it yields CASSPGQGADTEAFF.

CDR3 region: CASSGRDRGLSGANVLTF. DNA of the CDR3: TGTGCCAGCAGCGGGCGGGACAGGGGCCTCTCTGGGGCCAACGTCCTGACTTTC. J is TRBJ2-6 and V is TRBV9; 10 nucleotides line up with TRBD1. The V segment lost 3 bases and the J segment 0 bases; nucleotides outside the gene matches: 6. CDR3 size: 18 residues. The germline V gene has CDR1 SGDLS and CDR2 YYNGEE.

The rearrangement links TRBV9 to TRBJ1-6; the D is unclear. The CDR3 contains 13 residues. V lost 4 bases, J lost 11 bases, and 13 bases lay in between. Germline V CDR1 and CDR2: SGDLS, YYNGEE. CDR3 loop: CASSQEFGPPLHF. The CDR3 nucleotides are TGTGCCAGCAGCCAAGAATTTGGTCCACCCCTCCACTTT.

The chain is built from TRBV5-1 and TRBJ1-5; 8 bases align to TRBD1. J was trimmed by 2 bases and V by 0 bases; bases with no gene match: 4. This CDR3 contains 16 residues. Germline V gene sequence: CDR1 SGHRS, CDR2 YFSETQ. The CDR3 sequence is CASSLDPGQGNQPQHF. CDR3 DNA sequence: TGCGCCAGCAGCTTGGACCCGGGACAGGGCAATCAGCCCCAGCATTTT.

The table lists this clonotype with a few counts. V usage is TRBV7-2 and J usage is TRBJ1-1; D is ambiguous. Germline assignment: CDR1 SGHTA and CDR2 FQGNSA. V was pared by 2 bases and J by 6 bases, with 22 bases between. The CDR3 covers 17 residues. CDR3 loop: CASSLNLFRRKDAEAFF. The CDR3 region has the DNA TGTGCCAGCAGCTTAAACCTCTTTCGCCGAAAAGACGCTGAAGCTTTCTTT.

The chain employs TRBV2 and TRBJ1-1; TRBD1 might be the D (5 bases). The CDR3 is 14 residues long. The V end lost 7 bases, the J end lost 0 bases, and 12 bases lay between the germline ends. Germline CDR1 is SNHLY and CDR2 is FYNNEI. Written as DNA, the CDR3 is TGTGCCAGCACGGGAACCAGGGTGAACACTGAAGCTTTCTTT. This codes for CASTGTRVNTEAFF.

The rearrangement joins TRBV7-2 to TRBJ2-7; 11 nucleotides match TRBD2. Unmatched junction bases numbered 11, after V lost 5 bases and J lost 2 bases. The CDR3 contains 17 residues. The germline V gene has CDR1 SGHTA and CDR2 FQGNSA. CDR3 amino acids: CASSRPGTSGTTYEQYF. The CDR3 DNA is TGTGCCAGCAGCCGTCCCGGGACTAGCGGAACAACCTACGAGCAGTACTTC.

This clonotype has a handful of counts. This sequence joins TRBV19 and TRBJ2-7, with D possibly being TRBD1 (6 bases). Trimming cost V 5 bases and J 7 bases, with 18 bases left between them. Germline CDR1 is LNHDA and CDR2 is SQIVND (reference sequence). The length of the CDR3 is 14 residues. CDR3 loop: CASSATGGSREQYF. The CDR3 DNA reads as TGTGCCAGTAGTGCGACAGGAGGATCAAGGGAGCAGTACTTC.

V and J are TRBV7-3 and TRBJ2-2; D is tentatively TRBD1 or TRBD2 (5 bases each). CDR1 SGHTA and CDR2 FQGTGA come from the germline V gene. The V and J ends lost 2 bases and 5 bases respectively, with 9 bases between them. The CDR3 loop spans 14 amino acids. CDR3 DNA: TGTGCCAGCAGCTTAGCAGAGGGGACCGGGGAGCTGTTTTTT. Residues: CASSLAEGTGELFF.

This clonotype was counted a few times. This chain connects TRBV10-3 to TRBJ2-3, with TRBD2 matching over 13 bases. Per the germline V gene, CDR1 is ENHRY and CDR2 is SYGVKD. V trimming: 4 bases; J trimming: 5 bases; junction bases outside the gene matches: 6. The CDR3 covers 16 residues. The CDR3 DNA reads TGTGCCATCAGTGGAACTAGCGGGGGGGCCGTAGATACGCAGTATTTT. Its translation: CAISGTSGGAVDTQYF.

DNA for the CDR3: TGTGCCAGCAGCTTGGAAGTCAGACCGAATAATTCACCCCTCCACTTT. Translation gives CASSLEVRPNNSPLHF. The V and J genes are TRBV7-9 and TRBJ1-6; D gene uncertain. Germline-derived CDR1 and CDR2 are SEHNR and FQNEAQ (reference sequence). The CDR3 loop spans 16 amino acids. Trimming shortened V by 3 bases and J by 5 bases, and 14 bases separated the two germline ends.

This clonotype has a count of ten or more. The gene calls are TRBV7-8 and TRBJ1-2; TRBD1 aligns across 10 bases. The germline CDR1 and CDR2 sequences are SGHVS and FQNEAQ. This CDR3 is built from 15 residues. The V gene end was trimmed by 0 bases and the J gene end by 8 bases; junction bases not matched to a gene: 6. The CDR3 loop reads CASSLARQGAGGYTF. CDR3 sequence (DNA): TGTGCCAGCAGCTTAGCGCGACAGGGGGCAGGAGGCTACACCTTC.

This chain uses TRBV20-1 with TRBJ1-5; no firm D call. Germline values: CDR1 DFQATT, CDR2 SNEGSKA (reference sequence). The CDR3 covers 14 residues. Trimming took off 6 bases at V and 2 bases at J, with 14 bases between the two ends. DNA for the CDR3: TGCAGTGCCGGAGGATTCGGTGGCAATCAGCCCCAGCATTTT. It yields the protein CSAGGFGGNQPQHF.